The 27 T cell receptor beta chains below come from one sample, sequenced in a study of T cells in Graves' hyperthyroidism and ophthalmopathy. Amplification yielded TCR beta CDR3 regions, with RNA transcripts as the source. Using the HTBI primer set, a first-round RT-PCR was run on the TCR CDR3. TCRdb itself ran the multiplex PCR reads through MiXCR, one entry per CDR3 protein. The table has over 700,000 distinct CDR3 sequences, 18% seen once. Material for sequencing was blood. Source of these receptors: a woman aged 45 to 65 with Graves' hyperthyroidism that later progressed to Graves' ophthalmopathy.

This clonotype was observed a handful of times. This chain links TRBV6-1 with TRBJ2-6, with D possibly called TRBD1 or TRBD2 (5 bases each). Germline V CDR1 and CDR2: MNHNS, SASEGT. Deletions cut 6 bases from V and 0 bases from J, with 18 bases between. This CDR3 is 18 amino acids long. The CDR3 sequence: CASSKGAGRVSGANVLTF. The CDR3 coding sequence is TGTGCCAGCAGCAAAGGGGCAGGGAGAGTCTCTGGGGCCAACGTCCTGACTTTC.

This chain uses TRBV25-1 with TRBJ1-1; tentatively, D is TRBD1 (6 bases). Trimming took off 5 bases at V and 10 bases at J, with 17 bases between the two ends. CDR1 is MGHDK, CDR2 SYGVNS, per germline. The CDR3 covers 13 residues. The CDR3 protein is CASSQIGGLGAFF. The DNA for the CDR3 is TGTGCCAGCAGTCAAATTGGGGGCTTAGGAGCTTTCTTT. The whole variable domain, remainder taken from reference TRBV25-1 and TRBJ1-1, is EADIYQTPRYLVIGTGKKITLECSQTMGHDKMYWYQQDPGMELHLIHYSYGVNSTEKGDLSSESTVSRIRTEHFPLTLESARPSHTSQYLCASSQIGGLGAFFGQGTRLTVV.

This clonotype was counted ten times or more. The chain combines TRBV6-2 or TRBV6-3 with TRBJ2-1; tentatively, D is TRBD1 (6 bases). This CDR3 contains 15 residues. Germline V gives CDR1 MNHEY, CDR2 SVGEGT. Trimming removed 2 bases at V and 4 bases at J, with 12 bases between. The CDR3 bases are TGTGCCAGCAGTTACAGACAGGAGACGTACAATGAGCAGTTCTTC. It specifies CASSYRQETYNEQFF.

This clonotype was recorded a few times. For the CDR3, the DNA is TGTGCCAGCAGAACCGGGACAGGGCGGGATGAGCAGTTCTTC. Amino acids: CASRTGTGRDEQFF. This chain links TRBV6-2 or TRBV6-3 with TRBJ2-1, with 9 bases aligning to TRBD1. Germline CDR1 reads MNHEY; CDR2 reads SVGEGT. Trimming took 6 bases from V and 8 from J; bases not matched to a gene: 8. This CDR3 comprises 14 residues.

The gene calls are TRBV15 and TRBJ2-1; D may be TRBD2 (5 bases). The V end was cut by 0 bases, the J end by 8 bases, with 14 bases between. Germline CDR1 and CDR2: LNHNV and YYDKDF (reference sequence). This CDR3 comprises 15 residues. The CDR3 DNA is TGTGCCACCAGCAGAGACCCCGGGGTTATCGATGAGCAGTTCTTC. Protein product: CATSRDPGVIDEQFF.

This clonotype was detected ten times or more. The chain couples TRBV7-9 to TRBJ2-5; a possible D gene is TRBD2 (6 bases). The CDR3 sequence is 14 residues long. V lost 2 bases, J lost 1 base, and 8 bases lay in between. CDR1 SEHNR and CDR2 FQNEAQ come from the germline V gene (reference sequence). DNA for the CDR3: TGTGCCAGCAGCTTATTGGGACTCCAAGAGACCCAGTACTTC. Translating it yields CASSLLGLQETQYF.

This clonotype has only a few counts. One end of the junction is discordant with germline, which a read error may explain. The chain links TRBV2 to TRBJ1-2, with a possible D match to TRBD1 (5 bases). This CDR3 contains 11 residues. The germline CDR1 and CDR2 sequences are SNHLY and FYNNEI. The CDR3 region is CANHRGRAEAF. The CDR3 DNA is TGTGCCAATCACCGGGGCCGAGCTGAAGCCTTC.

The rearrangement links TRBV15 to TRBJ1-4; D call uncertain. This CDR3 is 13 amino acids long. With 3 bases removed from V and 6 bases from J, the gap between germline ends came to 8 bases. Germline lookup yields CDR1 LNHNV and CDR2 YYDKDF (reference sequence). CDR3 DNA sequence: TGTGCCACCAGCAGGGACGCGGATGAAAAACTGTTTTTT. Its protein is CATSRDADEKLFF.

Comment on this clonotype: A read error is possible here, since a much larger clone lies one base away. This likely comes from a read error, as the CDR3 has no conserved phenylalanine or tryptophan at its end. This rearrangement joins TRBV6-2 or TRBV6-3 to TRBJ2-7, with TRBD1 as a possible D gene (5 bases). Trimming shortened V by 0 bases and J by 7 bases, and 16 bases separated the two germline ends. Germline values: CDR1 MNHEY, CDR2 SVGEGT. This CDR3 region has 15 residues. The CDR3 here is CASSYSITGTMEQYL. The DNA of the CDR3 is TGTGCCAGCAGTTACTCGATTACAGGCACGATGGAGCAGTACCTC.

Of note for this clonotype: This may come from a read error, since a much larger clone is one base off. This chain links TRBV6-9 with TRBJ2-5; D may be TRBD2 (6 bases). Germline CDR1 reads MNHGY; CDR2 reads SVAAGI. V lost 4 bases and J 3 bases, leaving 15 bases between the germline ends. CDR3 length equals 15 residues. The CDR3 coding sequence is TGTGCCAGCAGTTTCGCCGGGAGAGGGGAAGAGACCCAGTACTTC. Residues: CASSFAGRGEETQYF.

V is TRBV4-3 and J is TRBJ2-1, with 10 bases fitting TRBD2. The germline gives CDR1 LGHNA, CDR2 YSLEER. CDR3 size: 19 residues. J lost 4 bases, V lost 1 base, and 13 bases had no gene match. The CDR3 DNA follows: TGCGCCAGCAGCCAAGGGAGCCTTGCTAGCGGGGGAAATTACAATGAGCAGTTCTTC. This translates into CASSQGSLASGGNYNEQFF.

This chain uses TRBV7-8 with TRBJ2-4; 9 positions match TRBD2. The CDR3 sequence is 15 residues long. Germline V gives CDR1 SGHVS, CDR2 FQNEAQ. With 2 bases clipped from V and 7 bases from J, the junction kept 6 bases outside the gene matches. CDR3 DNA sequence: TGTGCCAGCAGCTTATTGCTTAGCGGGGGTAACATTCAGTACTTC. Amino acid sequence: CASSLLLSGGNIQYF.

This clonotype was observed many times. The J gene is TRBJ2-2, the V gene TRBV3-1; TRBD1 matches 7 bases. The CDR3 length is 14 residues. J gave up 5 bases and V 3 bases, and 3 bases lay outside the gene matches. In germline, CDR1 is LGHDT, CDR2 YNNKEL (reference sequence). The CDR3 DNA is TGTGCCAGCAGCCAGGGACAGCAGACCGGGGAGCTGTTTTTT. Its protein is CASSQGQQTGELFF. The variable domain in full, completed from reference TRBV3-1 and TRBJ2-2, reads DTAVSQTPKYLVTQMGNDKSIKCEQNLGHDTMYWYKQDSKKFLKIMFSYNNKELIINETVPNRFSPKSPDKAHLNLHINSLELGDSAVYFCASSQGQQTGELFFGEGSRLTVL.

This clonotype has more than one count but fewer than ten. The V and J genes are TRBV20-1 and TRBJ1-5, with D possibly TRBD1 on 6 matching bases. V lost 0 bases and J lost 0, with 15 bases in between. The CDR3 totals 17 residues. Germline V gene data show CDR1 as DFQATT and CDR2 as SNEGSKA (reference sequence). CDR3: CSARDVGQQYSNQPQHF. The CDR3 DNA reads as TGCAGTGCTAGAGATGTAGGACAGCAATATAGCAATCAGCCCCAGCATTTT.

The genes are TRBV5-4 and TRBJ1-1, with D perhaps TRBD1 (5 bases). CDR1 is SGHNT, CDR2 YYREEE, per germline (reference sequence). This CDR3 has 15 amino acids. Trimming removed 4 bases at V and 5 bases at J, with 18 bases between. CDR3 sequence reads: CASSPPPGTRTEAFF. For the CDR3, the DNA is TGTGCCAGCAGCCCTCCGCCCGGGACGAGGACTGAAGCTTTCTTT.

This clonotype was observed a handful of times. The J gene is TRBJ1-4, the V gene TRBV7-9, with 8 bases that match TRBD1. V was pared by 1 base and J by 0 bases, with 4 bases of the junction left unmatched. The CDR3 consists of 17 residues. Germline CDR1 is SEHNR and CDR2 is FQNEAQ (reference sequence). CDR3: CASSLGGTGSTNEKLFF. DNA of the CDR3: TGTGCCAGCAGCTTAGGTGGGACAGGCTCAACTAATGAAAAACTGTTTTTT.

This clonotype was counted at least ten times. The chain is built from TRBV10-2 and TRBJ2-1; D might be TRBD2 (5 bases). The germline CDR1 and CDR2 sequences are WSHSY and SAAADI. The CDR3 consists of 16 residues. The V end lost 6 bases, the J end lost 0 bases, and 15 bases lay between the germline ends. The CDR3 nucleotides are TGCGCCAGCAGCCAGCTAGGTGGAGGCTCCTACAATGAGCAGTTCTTC. It translates to CASSQLGGGSYNEQFF.

The genes are TRBV19 and TRBJ1-5, with 8 bases identical to TRBD1. Per germline, CDR1 LNHDA and CDR2 SQIVND (reference sequence). The CDR3 extends over 15 amino acids. With 3 bases clipped from V and 5 bases from J, the junction kept 6 bases outside the gene matches. The CDR3 protein is CASSMETGGYQPQHF. CDR3 sequence (DNA): TGTGCCAGTAGTATGGAAACAGGGGGGTATCAGCCCCAGCATTTT.

This clonotype showed up many times. The V gene is TRBV3-1, the J gene TRBJ1-2, with D possibly TRBD1 on 5 matching bases. The germline V gene has CDR1 LGHDT and CDR2 YNNKEL (reference sequence). V gave up 6 bases and J gave up 6 bases, with 17 bases separating them. This CDR3 region has 14 residues. The CDR3 region has the DNA TGTGCCAGCAGTCACTCCGCGTCCAGGGATGGCTACACCTTC. As protein: CASSHSASRDGYTF.

The chain recombines TRBV6-2 or TRBV6-3 with TRBJ1-2; D is undetermined. This CDR3 spans 14 amino acids. V was pared by 2 bases and J by 5 bases, with 12 bases between. Germline-derived CDR1 and CDR2 are MNHEY and SVGEGT. The DNA for the CDR3 is TGTGCCAGCAGTTACGACGGTCTGGGTTATGGCTACACCTTC. This encodes CASSYDGLGYGYTF.

On this clonotype: Germline is not matched at one junction end, which may reflect a read error. This chain connects TRBV11-2 to TRBJ1-4; D unresolved. This CDR3 has 18 amino acids. The germline gives CDR1 SGHAT, CDR2 FQNNGV. Here the CDR3 DNA reads TGTGCCAGCAGCGTAGACGGGTACCGTCCTTCAACTAATGAAAAACTGTTTTTT. Protein: CASSVDGYRPSTNEKLFF.

Remarks on this clonotype: The junction differs from germline at one of its ends, possibly a read error. The J gene is TRBJ2-1, the V gene TRBV29-1; D is ambiguous. CDR3 length equals 13 residues. Germline V gives CDR1 SQVTM, CDR2 ANQGSEA. CDR3 nucleotide sequence: TGCAGCGTTGGTTACAGCCGCTGGGATGAGCAGTCCTTC. It specifies CSVGYSRWDEQSF.

The gene calls are TRBV30 and TRBJ1-5; D is uncertain. Germline CDR1 GTSNPN, CDR2 SVGIG (reference sequence). This CDR3 comprises 14 residues. V lost 0 bases and J 5 bases, leaving 11 bases between the germline ends. CDR3: CAWSVLRADQPQHF. Written as DNA, the CDR3 is TGTGCCTGGAGTGTATTAAGAGCCGATCAGCCCCAGCATTTT.

V usage is TRBV5-1 and J usage is TRBJ1-1, with TRBD1 identical over 7 bases. Germline-derived CDR1 and CDR2 are SGHRS and YFSETQ. CDR3 length: 15 residues. V lost 2 bases, J lost 1 base, and 5 bases stayed unmatched. The CDR3 reads CASSFRTGTNTEAFF. Written as DNA, the CDR3 is TGCGCCAGCAGCTTCCGGACAGGAACGAACACTGAAGCTTTCTTT.

About this clonotype: This clone may be a read error of a much larger clone one base away. The chain couples TRBV6-9 to TRBJ1-1; TRBD1 matches 10 bases. From germline, CDR1 is MNHGY and CDR2 SVAAGI. This CDR3 region has 17 residues. CDR3 nucleotide sequence: TGTGCCAGCAATCATTCGACAGGGGGCAATTTGTACACTGAAGCTTCCTTT. Its protein is CASNHSTGGNLYTEASF.

CDR3 amino acids: CASSSPFDRSYEQYF. The DNA of the CDR3 is TGTGCCAGCAGTTCCCCCTTCGACAGGTCCTACGAGCAGTACTTC. The genes are TRBV28 and TRBJ2-7, with D perhaps TRBD1 (6 bases). CDR3 size: 15 residues. V gave up 4 bases and J gave up 1 base, with 14 bases separating them. Per germline, CDR1 MDHEN and CDR2 SYDVKM.

This clonotype came up many times. This sequence joins TRBV11-2 and TRBJ1-1; 12 bases are a match to TRBD1. CDR1 is SGHAT, CDR2 FQNNGV, per germline. The CDR3 sequence is 19 residues long. V lost 3 bases and J lost 5; bases outside the gene matches: 16. The CDR3 sequence is CASSLKPPGTGGAGTEAFF. CDR3 coding DNA: TGTGCCAGCAGCTTGAAACCACCCGGGACAGGGGGCGCGGGGACTGAAGCTTTCTTT. Complete variable domain (other parts from reference TRBV11-2 and TRBJ1-1): EAGVAQSPRYKIIEKRQSVAFWCNPISGHATLYWYQQILGQGPKLLIQFQNNGVVDDSQLPKDRFSAERLKGVDSTLKIQPAKLEDSAVYLCASSLKPPGTGGAGTEAFFGQGTRLTVV.